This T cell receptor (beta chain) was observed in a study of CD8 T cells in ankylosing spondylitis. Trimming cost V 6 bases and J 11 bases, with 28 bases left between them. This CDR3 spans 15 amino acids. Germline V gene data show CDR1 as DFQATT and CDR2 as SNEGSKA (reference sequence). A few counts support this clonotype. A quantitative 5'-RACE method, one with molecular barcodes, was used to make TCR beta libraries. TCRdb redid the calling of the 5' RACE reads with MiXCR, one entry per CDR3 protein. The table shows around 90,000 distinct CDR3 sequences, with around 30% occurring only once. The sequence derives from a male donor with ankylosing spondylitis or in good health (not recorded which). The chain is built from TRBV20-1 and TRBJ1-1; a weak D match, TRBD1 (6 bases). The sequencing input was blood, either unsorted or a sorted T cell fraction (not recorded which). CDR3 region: CSALLPGQTDPLAFF. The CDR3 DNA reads TGCAGTGCCCTCCTCCCCGGACAGACGGATCCCTTGGCTTTCTTT.